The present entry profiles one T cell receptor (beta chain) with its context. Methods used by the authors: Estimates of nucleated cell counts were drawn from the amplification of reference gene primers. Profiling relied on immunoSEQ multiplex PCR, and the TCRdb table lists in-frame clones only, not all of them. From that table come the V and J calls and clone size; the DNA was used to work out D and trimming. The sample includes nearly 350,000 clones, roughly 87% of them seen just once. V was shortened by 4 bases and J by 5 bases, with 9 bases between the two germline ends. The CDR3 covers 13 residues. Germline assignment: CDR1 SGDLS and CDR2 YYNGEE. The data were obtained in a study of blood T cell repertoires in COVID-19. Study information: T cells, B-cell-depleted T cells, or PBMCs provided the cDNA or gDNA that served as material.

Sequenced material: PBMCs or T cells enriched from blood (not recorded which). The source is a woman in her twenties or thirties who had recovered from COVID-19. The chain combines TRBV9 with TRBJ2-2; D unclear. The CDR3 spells CASSLLATGELFF. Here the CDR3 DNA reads TGTGCCAGCAGCCTCCTCGCGACCGGGGAGCTGTTTTTT.